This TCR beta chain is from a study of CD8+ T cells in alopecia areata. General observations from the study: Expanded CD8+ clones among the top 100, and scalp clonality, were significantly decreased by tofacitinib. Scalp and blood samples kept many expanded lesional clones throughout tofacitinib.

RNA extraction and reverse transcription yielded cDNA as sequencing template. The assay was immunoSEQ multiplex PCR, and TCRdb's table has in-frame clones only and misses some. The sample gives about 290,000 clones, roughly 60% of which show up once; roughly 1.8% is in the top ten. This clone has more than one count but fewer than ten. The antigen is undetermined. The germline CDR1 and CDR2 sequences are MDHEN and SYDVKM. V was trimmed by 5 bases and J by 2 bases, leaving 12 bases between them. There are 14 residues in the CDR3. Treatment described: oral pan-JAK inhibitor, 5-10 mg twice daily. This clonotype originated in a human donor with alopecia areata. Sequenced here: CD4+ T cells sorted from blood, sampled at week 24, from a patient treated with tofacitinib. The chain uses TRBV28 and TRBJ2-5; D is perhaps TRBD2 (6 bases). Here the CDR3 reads CASSPRDFQETQYF. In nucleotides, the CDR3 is TGTGCCAGCAGTCCCAGGGACTTTCAAGAGACCCAGTACTTC.